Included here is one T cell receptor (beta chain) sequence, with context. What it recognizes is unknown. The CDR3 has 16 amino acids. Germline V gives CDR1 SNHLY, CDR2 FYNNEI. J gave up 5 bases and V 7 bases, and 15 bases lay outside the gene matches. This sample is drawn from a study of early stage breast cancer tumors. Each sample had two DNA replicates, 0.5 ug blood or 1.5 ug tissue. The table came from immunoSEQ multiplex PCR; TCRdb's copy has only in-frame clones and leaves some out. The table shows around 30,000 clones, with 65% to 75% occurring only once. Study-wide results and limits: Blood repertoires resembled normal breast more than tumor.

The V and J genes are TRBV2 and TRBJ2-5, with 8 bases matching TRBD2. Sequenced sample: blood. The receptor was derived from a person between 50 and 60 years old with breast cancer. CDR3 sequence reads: CASKWGLGLGDETQYF. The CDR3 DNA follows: TGTGCCAGCAAATGGGGATTGGGACTAGGGGACGAGACCCAGTACTTC.